This is a list of T cell receptor beta chains from one sample in a study of blood T cell repertoires in COVID-19. The table came from immunoSEQ multiplex PCR; TCRdb's copy has only in-frame clones and leaves some out. This sample has 200,000 to 250,000 clones, with roughly 88% found just once. Sequencing was performed on peripheral blood. The receptors derive from a woman aged 40 to 50 who had recovered from COVID-19. CDR3s include the opening cysteine and the closing phenylalanine or tryptophan. Each record gives: J gene, V gene, clone size, D gene, CDR3 protein, CDR3 DNA. The D gene is left open where the match is weak. Rows may omit the clone size; those that give it use once, few, many or a size class.

j_gene: TRBJ1-1
v_gene: TRBV5-4
abundance: few
d_gene: TRBD1
CDR3aa: CASSEGFGTVNTEAFF
CDR3nt: TGTGCCAGCAGCGAGGGCTTCGGGACAGTAAACACTGAAGCTTTCTTT

j_gene: TRBJ1-3
v_gene: TRBV14
abundance: -
d_gene: -
CDR3aa: CASSRQHSGNTIYF
CDR3nt: TGTGCCAGCAGCCGACAGCACTCTGGAAACACCATATATTTT

j_gene: TRBJ1-1
v_gene: TRBV4-3
abundance: -
d_gene: TRBD1
CDR3aa: CASSQVANRDSPNTEAFF
CDR3nt: TGCGCCAGCAGCCAAGTAGCCAATAGGGACAGCCCGAACACTGAAGCTTTCTTT

j_gene: TRBJ2-5
v_gene: TRBV20-1
abundance: -
d_gene: TRBD2
CDR3aa: CSAIAGETQYF
CDR3nt: TGCAGTGCTATAGCGGGGGAGACCCAGTACTTC

j_gene: TRBJ1-1
v_gene: TRBV6-2/TRBV6-3
abundance: -
d_gene: -
CDR3aa: CASSYDRPNTEAFF
CDR3nt: TGTGCCAGCAGTTACGACAGGCCGAACACTGAAGCTTTCTTT

j_gene: TRBJ1-5
v_gene: TRBV28
abundance: few
d_gene: TRBD1
CDR3aa: CASRTGLGQPQHF
CDR3nt: TGTGCCAGCAGGACAGGGTTGGGCCAGCCCCAGCATTTT

j_gene: TRBJ1-5
v_gene: TRBV19
abundance: -
d_gene: -
CDR3aa: CASQAGGQPQHF
CDR3nt: TGTGCCAGTCAGGCAGGAGGTCAGCCCCAGCATTTT

j_gene: TRBJ1-1
v_gene: TRBV27
abundance: -
d_gene: TRBD1
CDR3aa: CASRITGVNTEAFF
CDR3nt: TGTGCCAGCAGGATAACAGGGGTGAACACTGAAGCTTTCTTT

j_gene: TRBJ1-2
v_gene: TRBV6-5
abundance: -
d_gene: -
CDR3aa: CASGGTLTNYGYTF
CDR3nt: TGTGCCAGCGGGGGGACCCTTACTAACTATGGCTACACCTTC

j_gene: TRBJ1-4
v_gene: TRBV2
abundance: -
d_gene: -
CDR3aa: CASSRADLRKEF
CDR3nt: TGTGCCAGCAGCAGGGCGGACCTCCGAAAGGAATTT

j_gene: TRBJ2-5
v_gene: TRBV3-1/TRBV3-2
abundance: -
d_gene: TRBD2
CDR3aa: CASSQGSETGGETQYF
CDR3nt: TGTGCCAGCAGCCAAGGGAGCGAAACGGGGGGAGAGACCCAGTACTTC

j_gene: TRBJ1-6
v_gene: TRBV18
abundance: -
d_gene: -
CDR3aa: CASSPGGDGGSPLHF
CDR3nt: TGTGCCAGCTCACCGGGCGGGGATGGCGGTTCACCCCTCCACTTT

j_gene: TRBJ2-1
v_gene: TRBV5-1
abundance: -
d_gene: TRBD1
CDR3aa: CASSPTGESYNEQFF
CDR3nt: TGCGCCAGCAGCCCGACAGGGGAATCCTACAATGAGCAGTTCTTC

j_gene: TRBJ1-3
v_gene: TRBV5-1
abundance: -
d_gene: -
CDR3aa: CASSLEGRRGSSGNTIYF
CDR3nt: TGCGCCAGCAGCTTGGAGGGTCGCCGCGGGAGCTCTGGAAACACCATATATTTT

j_gene: TRBJ1-6
v_gene: TRBV6-5
abundance: -
d_gene: TRBD1
CDR3aa: CASRQGVGNSPLHF
CDR3nt: TGTGCCAGCAGACAGGGGGTAGGTAATTCACCCCTCCACTTT

j_gene: TRBJ1-1
v_gene: TRBV4-1
abundance: -
d_gene: -
CDR3aa: CASSQVESAEAFF
CDR3nt: TGCGCCAGCAGCCAAGTGGAAAGCGCTGAAGCTTTCTTT

j_gene: TRBJ1-5
v_gene: TRBV28
abundance: -
d_gene: -
CDR3aa: CASSEPRADQPQHF
CDR3nt: TGTGCCAGCAGTGAGCCCAGGGCCGATCAGCCCCAGCATTTT

j_gene: TRBJ2-1
v_gene: TRBV5-4
abundance: -
d_gene: TRBD2
CDR3aa: CASSLVPGLAGGREQFF
CDR3nt: TGTGCCAGCAGCTTGGTGCCGGGACTAGCGGGGGGCCGGGAGCAGTTCTTC

j_gene: TRBJ2-3
v_gene: TRBV7-9
abundance: -
d_gene: TRBD1
CDR3aa: CASSSQGSFGDTQYF
CDR3nt: TGTGCCAGCAGCTCACAGGGGTCCTTCGGAGATACGCAGTATTTT

j_gene: TRBJ2-1
v_gene: TRBV18
abundance: -
d_gene: -
CDR3aa: CASSLYGGRDEQFF
CDR3nt: TGTGCCAGCTCACTATATGGGGGCCGGGATGAGCAGTTCTTC

j_gene: TRBJ1-1
v_gene: TRBV18
abundance: -
d_gene: -
CDR3aa: CASSQGMNTEAFF
CDR3nt: TGTGCCAGCTCACAGGGGATGAACACTGAAGCTTTCTTT

j_gene: TRBJ1-5
v_gene: TRBV29-1
abundance: few
d_gene: TRBD1
CDR3aa: CSVAAGTGDQPQHF
CDR3nt: TGCAGCGTCGCGGCCGGGACAGGGGACCAGCCCCAGCATTTT

j_gene: TRBJ1-2
v_gene: TRBV30
abundance: -
d_gene: -
CDR3aa: CAWRTYSYGYTF
CDR3nt: TGTGCCTGGAGGACCTACAGCTATGGCTACACCTTC

j_gene: TRBJ1-1
v_gene: TRBV3-1/TRBV3-2
abundance: -
d_gene: TRBD1
CDR3aa: CASSHGQGMNTEAFF
CDR3nt: TGTGCCAGCAGCCATGGACAGGGTATGAACACTGAAGCTTTCTTT

j_gene: TRBJ1-1
v_gene: TRBV3-1/TRBV3-2
abundance: few
d_gene: -
CDR3aa: CASKDRPNTEAFF
CDR3nt: TGTGCCAGCAAAGACAGGCCGAACACTGAAGCTTTCTTT

j_gene: TRBJ2-5
v_gene: TRBV7-3
abundance: -
d_gene: TRBD1
CDR3aa: CASSRLGTAQETQYF
CDR3nt: TGTGCCAGCAGCCGACTCGGGACAGCGCAAGAGACCCAGTACTTC

j_gene: TRBJ1-1
v_gene: TRBV2
abundance: -
d_gene: -
CDR3aa: CAMSGLMDTEAFF
CDR3nt: TGTGCCATGAGCGGGTTAATGGACACTGAAGCTTTCTTT

j_gene: TRBJ2-5
v_gene: TRBV9
abundance: -
d_gene: TRBD1
CDR3aa: CASSGVQGADETQYF
CDR3nt: TGTGCCAGCAGCGGGGTACAGGGGGCGGACGAGACCCAGTACTTC

j_gene: TRBJ1-1
v_gene: TRBV18
abundance: -
d_gene: -
CDR3aa: CASSIREMNTEAFF
CDR3nt: TGTGCCAGCTCCATCAGGGAAATGAACACTGAAGCTTTCTTT

j_gene: TRBJ2-4
v_gene: TRBV2
abundance: -
d_gene: -
CDR3aa: CASSEAAGAGDIQYF
CDR3nt: TGTGCCAGCAGTGAAGCTGCAGGGGCTGGAGACATTCAGTACTTC

j_gene: TRBJ2-5
v_gene: TRBV29-1
abundance: -
d_gene: TRBD2
CDR3aa: CSLGLAGAETQYF
CDR3nt: TGCAGCCTAGGACTAGCGGGGGCAGAGACCCAGTACTTC

j_gene: TRBJ2-1
v_gene: TRBV12-3/TRBV12-4
abundance: -
d_gene: TRBD2
CDR3aa: CASIKSGNTEQFF
CDR3nt: TGTGCCAGCATCAAAAGCGGGAACACTGAGCAGTTCTTC

j_gene: TRBJ2-1
v_gene: TRBV9
abundance: -
d_gene: -
CDR3aa: CASSVVGGGFEQFF
CDR3nt: TGTGCCAGCAGCGTAGTGGGAGGGGGGTTTGAGCAGTTCTTC

j_gene: TRBJ2-2
v_gene: TRBV19
abundance: -
d_gene: TRBD2
CDR3aa: CASSTGLAGRNTGELFF
CDR3nt: TGTGCCAGTAGTACGGGACTAGCGGGGAGAAACACCGGGGAGCTGTTTTTT

j_gene: TRBJ1-3
v_gene: TRBV19
abundance: -
d_gene: -
CDR3aa: CASSTARRNTIYF
CDR3nt: TGTGCCAGTAGTACCGCTCGGAGGAACACCATATATTTT

j_gene: TRBJ1-2
v_gene: TRBV6-1
abundance: -
d_gene: -
CDR3aa: CASSDRTNYGYTF
CDR3nt: TGTGCCAGCAGTGACAGGACTAACTATGGCTACACCTTC

j_gene: TRBJ2-2
v_gene: TRBV3-1/TRBV3-2
abundance: once
d_gene: TRBD2
CDR3aa: CASSQGLAGVPSHTGELFF
CDR3nt: TGTGCCAGCAGCCAAGGACTAGCGGGGGTCCCTTCCCACACCGGGGAGCTGTTTTTT

j_gene: TRBJ2-5
v_gene: TRBV7-2
abundance: -
d_gene: TRBD2
CDR3aa: CASSLTQAVAGGQRETQYF
CDR3nt: TGTGCCAGCAGCTTAACTCAGGCGGTAGCGGGGGGGCAGCGAGAGACCCAGTACTTC